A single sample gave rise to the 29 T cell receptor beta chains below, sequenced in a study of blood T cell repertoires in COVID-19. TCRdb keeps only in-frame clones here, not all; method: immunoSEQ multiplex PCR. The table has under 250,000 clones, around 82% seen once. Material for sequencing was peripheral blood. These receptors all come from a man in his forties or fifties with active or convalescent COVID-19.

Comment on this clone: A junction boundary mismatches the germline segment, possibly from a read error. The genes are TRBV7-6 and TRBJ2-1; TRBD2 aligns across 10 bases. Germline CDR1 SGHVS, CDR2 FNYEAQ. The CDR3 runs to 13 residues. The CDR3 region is CASSFRAGGHRVF. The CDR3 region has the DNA TGTGCCAGCAGCTTTCGAGCGGGGGGGCATAGAGTCTTC. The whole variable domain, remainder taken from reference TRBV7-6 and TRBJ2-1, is GAGVSQSPRYKVTKRGQDVALRCDPISGHVSLYWYRQALGQGPEFLTYFNYEAQQDKSGLPNDRFSAERPEGSISTLTIQRTEQRDSAMYRCASSFRAGGHRVFGPGTRLTVL.

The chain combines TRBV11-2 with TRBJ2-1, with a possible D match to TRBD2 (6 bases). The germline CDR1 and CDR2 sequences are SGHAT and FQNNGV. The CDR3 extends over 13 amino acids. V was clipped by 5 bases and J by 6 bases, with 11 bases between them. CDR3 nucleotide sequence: TGTGCCAGCAGCCGCGGGGCCCCCAATGAGCAGTTCTTC. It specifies CASSRGAPNEQFF. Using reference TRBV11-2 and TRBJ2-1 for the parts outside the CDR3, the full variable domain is EAGVAQSPRYKIIEKRQSVAFWCNPISGHATLYWYQQILGQGPKLLIQFQNNGVVDDSQLPKDRFSAERLKGVDSTLKIQPAKLEDSAVYLCASSRGAPNEQFFGPGTRLTVL.

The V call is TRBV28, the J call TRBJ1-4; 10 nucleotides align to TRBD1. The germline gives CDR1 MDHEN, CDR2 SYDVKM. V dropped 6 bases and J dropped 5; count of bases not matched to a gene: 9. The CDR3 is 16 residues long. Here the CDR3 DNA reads TGTGCCAGCAGCGAGCCCCCGGGACAGGGGAATGAAAAACTGTTTTTT. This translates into CASSEPPGQGNEKLFF.

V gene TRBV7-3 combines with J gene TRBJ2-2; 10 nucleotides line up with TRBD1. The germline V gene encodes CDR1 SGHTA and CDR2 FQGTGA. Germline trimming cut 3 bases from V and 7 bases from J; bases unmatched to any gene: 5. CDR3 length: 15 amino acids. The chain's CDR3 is CASSFDRGQGGELFF. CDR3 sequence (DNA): TGTGCCAGCAGCTTCGACAGGGGGCAGGGCGGGGAGCTGTTTTTT.

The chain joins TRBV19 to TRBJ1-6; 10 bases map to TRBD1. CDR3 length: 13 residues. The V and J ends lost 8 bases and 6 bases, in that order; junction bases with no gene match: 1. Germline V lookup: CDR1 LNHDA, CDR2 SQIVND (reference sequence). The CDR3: CASWDRGNSPLHF. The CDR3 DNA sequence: TGTGCCAGTTGGGACAGGGGTAATTCACCCCTCCACTTT.

CDR3: CASSLGDSTNTEAFF. CDR3 bases: TGCGCCAGCAGCTTAGGGGACTCCACGAACACTGAAGCTTTCTTT. The chain carries TRBV5-1 and TRBJ1-1; D is possibly TRBD1 (5 bases). Germline CDR1 and CDR2: SGHRS and YFSETQ. The CDR3 spans 15 residues. Trimming stripped 2 bases from V and 1 base from J, with 12 bases between.

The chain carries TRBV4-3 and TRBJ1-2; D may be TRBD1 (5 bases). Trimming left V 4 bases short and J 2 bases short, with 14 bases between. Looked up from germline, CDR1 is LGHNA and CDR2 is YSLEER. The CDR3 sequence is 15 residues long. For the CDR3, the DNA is TGCGCCAGCAGCCGAGGAGGGGCCGTCAACTATGGCTACACCTTC. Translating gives CASSRGGAVNYGYTF.

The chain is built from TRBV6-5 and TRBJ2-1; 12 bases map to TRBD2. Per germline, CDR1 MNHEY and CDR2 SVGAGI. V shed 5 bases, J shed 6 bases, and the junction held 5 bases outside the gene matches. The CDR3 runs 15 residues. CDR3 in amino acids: CASSHRLAGVNEQFF. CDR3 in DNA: TGTGCCAGCAGTCACCGACTAGCGGGGGTCAATGAGCAGTTCTTC.

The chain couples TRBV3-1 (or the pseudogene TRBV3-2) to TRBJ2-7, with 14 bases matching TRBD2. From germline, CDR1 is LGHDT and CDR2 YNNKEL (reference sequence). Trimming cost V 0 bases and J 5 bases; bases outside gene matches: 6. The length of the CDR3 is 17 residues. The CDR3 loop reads CASSQEVGLAGAHEQYF. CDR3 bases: TGTGCCAGCAGCCAAGAGGTGGGACTAGCGGGAGCCCACGAGCAGTACTTC.

The CDR3 sequence: CASSQLGLAGLQETQYF. CDR3 in DNA: TGCGCCAGCAGCCAGCTCGGGCTAGCGGGATTACAAGAGACCCAGTACTTC. The genes are TRBV4-1 and TRBJ2-5, with TRBD2 identical over 9 bases. V dropped 3 bases and J dropped 2; count of bases not matched to a gene: 10. The germline V gene has CDR1 MGHRA and CDR2 YSYEKL. The CDR3 has 17 amino acids.

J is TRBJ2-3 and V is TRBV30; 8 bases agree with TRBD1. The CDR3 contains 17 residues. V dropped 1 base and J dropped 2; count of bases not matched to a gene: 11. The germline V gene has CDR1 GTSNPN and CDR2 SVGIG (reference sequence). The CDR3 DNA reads TGTGCCTGGAGTGCCCCTCGGACAGGGCGACTCACAGATACGCAGTATTTT. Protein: CAWSAPRTGRLTDTQYF.

Here the CDR3 reads CASSPISGTGAYSNQPQHF. The CDR3 DNA sequence: TGTGCCAGCAGTCCAATCTCCGGGACAGGGGCATATAGCAATCAGCCCCAGCATTTT. The V call is TRBV6-6, the J call TRBJ1-5; 10 nucleotides align to TRBD1. Germline CDR1 and CDR2: MNHNY and SVGAGI (reference sequence). Losses at the gene ends were 5 bases for V and 0 bases for J; bases not matched to a gene: 13. The CDR3 totals 19 residues.

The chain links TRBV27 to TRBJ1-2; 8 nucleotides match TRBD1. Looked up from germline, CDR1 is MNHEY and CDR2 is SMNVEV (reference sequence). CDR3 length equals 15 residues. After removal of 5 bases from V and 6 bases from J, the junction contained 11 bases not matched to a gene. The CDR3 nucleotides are TGTGCCAGCAGTCCTCCGGGACAGGCTCGCCATGGCTACACCTTC. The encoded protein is CASSPPGQARHGYTF.

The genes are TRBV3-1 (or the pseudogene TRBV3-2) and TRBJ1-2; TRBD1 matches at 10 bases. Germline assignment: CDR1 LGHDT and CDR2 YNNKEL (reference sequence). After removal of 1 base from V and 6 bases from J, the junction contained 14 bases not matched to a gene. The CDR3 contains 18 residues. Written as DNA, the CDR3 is TGTGCCAGCAGCCAAGGTGGGATATCGGGACAGGGGAATCATGGCTACACCTTC. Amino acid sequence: CASSQGGISGQGNHGYTF.

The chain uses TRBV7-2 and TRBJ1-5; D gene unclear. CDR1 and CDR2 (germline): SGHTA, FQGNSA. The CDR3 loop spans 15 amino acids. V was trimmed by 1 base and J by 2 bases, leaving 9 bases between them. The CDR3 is CASSLDGKGNQPQHF. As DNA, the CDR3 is TGTGCCAGCAGCTTAGACGGGAAGGGCAATCAGCCCCAGCATTTT.

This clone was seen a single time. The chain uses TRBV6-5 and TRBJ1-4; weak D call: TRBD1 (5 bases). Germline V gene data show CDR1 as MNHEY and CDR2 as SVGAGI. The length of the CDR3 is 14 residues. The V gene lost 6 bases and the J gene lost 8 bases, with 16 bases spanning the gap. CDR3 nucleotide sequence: TGTGCCAGCAGACCTTGGCACGGGGGGGAAAAACTGTTTTTT. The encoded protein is CASRPWHGGEKLFF.

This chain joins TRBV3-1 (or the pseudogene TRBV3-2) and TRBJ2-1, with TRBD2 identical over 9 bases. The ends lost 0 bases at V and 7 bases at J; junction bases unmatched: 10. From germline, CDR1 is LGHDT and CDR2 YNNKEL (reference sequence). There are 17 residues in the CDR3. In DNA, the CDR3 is TGTGCCAGCAGCCAAGATCTCGAGCGGGGGGTGAGAAATGAGCAGTTCTTC. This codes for CASSQDLERGVRNEQFF.

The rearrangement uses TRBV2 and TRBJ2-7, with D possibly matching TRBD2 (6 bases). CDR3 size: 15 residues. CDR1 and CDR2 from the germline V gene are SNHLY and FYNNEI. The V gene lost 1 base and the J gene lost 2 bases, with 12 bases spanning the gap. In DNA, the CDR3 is TGTGCCAGCAGTGAAGGAGCGGAGGGGACCTACGAGCAGTACTTC. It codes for CASSEGAEGTYEQYF.

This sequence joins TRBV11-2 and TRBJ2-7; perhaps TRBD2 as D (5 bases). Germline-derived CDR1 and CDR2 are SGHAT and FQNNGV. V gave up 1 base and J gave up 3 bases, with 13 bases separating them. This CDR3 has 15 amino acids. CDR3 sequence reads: CASSLVRTLFYEQYF. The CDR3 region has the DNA TGTGCCAGCAGCTTAGTCCGGACTCTATTCTACGAGCAGTACTTC.

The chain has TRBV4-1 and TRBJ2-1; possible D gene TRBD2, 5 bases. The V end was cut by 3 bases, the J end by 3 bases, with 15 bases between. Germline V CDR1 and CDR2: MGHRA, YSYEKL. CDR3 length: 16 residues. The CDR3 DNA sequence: TGCGCCAGCAGCCATCCTACTAGTTCAGTCTACAATGAGCAGTTCTTC. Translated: CASSHPTSSVYNEQFF.

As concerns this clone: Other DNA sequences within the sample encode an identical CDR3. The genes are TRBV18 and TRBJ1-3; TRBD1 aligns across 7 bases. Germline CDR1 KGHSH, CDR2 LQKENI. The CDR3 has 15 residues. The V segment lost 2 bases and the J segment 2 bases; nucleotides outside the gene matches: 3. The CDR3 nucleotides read TGTGCCAGCTCACCATCGACAGGGCCTGGAAACACCATATATTTT. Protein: CASSPSTGPGNTIYF.

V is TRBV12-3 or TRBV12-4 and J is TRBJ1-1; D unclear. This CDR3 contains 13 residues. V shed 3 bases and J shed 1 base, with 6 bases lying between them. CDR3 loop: CASSFGGNTEAFF. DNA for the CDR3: TGTGCCAGCAGTTTTGGCGGGAACACTGAAGCTTTCTTT.

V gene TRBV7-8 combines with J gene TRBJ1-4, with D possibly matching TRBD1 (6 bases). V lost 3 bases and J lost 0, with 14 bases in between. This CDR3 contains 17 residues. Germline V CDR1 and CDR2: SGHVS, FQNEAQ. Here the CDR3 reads CASSLGASISTNEKLFF. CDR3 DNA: TGTGCCAGCAGCTTGGGGGCGTCGATATCAACTAATGAAAAACTGTTTTTT.

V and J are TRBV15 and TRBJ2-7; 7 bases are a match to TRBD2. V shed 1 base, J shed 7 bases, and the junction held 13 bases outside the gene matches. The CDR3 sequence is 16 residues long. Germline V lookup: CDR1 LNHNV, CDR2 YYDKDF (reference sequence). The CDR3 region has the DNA TGTGCCACCAGCAGAGGGTCCGGGGGGAGTAGAAGGGAGCAGTACTTC. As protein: CATSRGSGGSRREQYF.

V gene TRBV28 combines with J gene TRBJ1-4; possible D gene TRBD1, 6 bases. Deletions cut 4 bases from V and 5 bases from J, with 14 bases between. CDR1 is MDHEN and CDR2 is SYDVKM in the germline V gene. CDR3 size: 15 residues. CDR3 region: CASSSRGPENEKLFF. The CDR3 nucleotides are TGTGCCAGCAGTTCCAGGGGACCCGAGAATGAAAAACTGTTTTTT.

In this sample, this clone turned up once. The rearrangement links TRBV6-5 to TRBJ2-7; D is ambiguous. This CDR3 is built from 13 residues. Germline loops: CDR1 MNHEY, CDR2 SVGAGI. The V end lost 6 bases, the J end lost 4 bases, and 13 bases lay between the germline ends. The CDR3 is CASRRGPRYEQYF. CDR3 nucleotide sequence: TGTGCCAGCAGGAGAGGCCCGCGTTACGAGCAGTACTTC.

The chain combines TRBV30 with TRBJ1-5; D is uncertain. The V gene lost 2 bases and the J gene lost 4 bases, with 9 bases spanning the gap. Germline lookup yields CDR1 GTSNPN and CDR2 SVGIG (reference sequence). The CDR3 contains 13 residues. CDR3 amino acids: CAWSPGLNQPQHF. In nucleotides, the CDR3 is TGTGCCTGGAGTCCAGGACTTAATCAGCCCCAGCATTTT. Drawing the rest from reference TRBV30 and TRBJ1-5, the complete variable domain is SQTIHQWPATLVQPVGSPLSLECTVEGTSNPNLYWYRQAAGRGLQLLFYSVGIGQISSEVPQNLSASRPQDRQFILSSKKLLLSDSGFYLCAWSPGLNQPQHFGDGTRLSIL.

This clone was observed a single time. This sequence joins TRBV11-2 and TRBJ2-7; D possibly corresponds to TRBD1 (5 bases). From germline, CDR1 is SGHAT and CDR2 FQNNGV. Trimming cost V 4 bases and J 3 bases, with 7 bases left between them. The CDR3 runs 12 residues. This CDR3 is CASSYDSYEQYF. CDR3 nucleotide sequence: TGTGCCAGCAGCTACGACAGCTACGAGCAGTACTTC. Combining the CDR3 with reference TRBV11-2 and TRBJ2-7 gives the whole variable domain EAGVAQSPRYKIIEKRQSVAFWCNPISGHATLYWYQQILGQGPKLLIQFQNNGVVDDSQLPKDRFSAERLKGVDSTLKIQPAKLEDSAVYLCASSYDSYEQYFGPGTRLTVT.

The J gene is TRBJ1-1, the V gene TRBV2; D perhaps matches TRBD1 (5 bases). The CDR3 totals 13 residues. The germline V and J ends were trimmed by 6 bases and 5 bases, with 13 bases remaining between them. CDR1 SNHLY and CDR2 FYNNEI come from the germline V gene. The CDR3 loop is CASSRTIETEAFF. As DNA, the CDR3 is TGTGCCAGCAGCCGGACAATCGAGACTGAAGCTTTCTTT.